The 8 T cell receptor beta chains below were found in one sample sequenced in a study of blood T cell repertoires in COVID-19 (dated by TCRdb to about 2020). The protocol used for the library was the immunoSEQ multiplex PCR assay. The table comes from immuneACCESS by way of TCRdb, which keeps in-frame sequences with V and J called. Part of the clones is missing from these tables; in studies checked, under half for an unresolved V gene and the rest for unknown reasons. The sample table lists 200,000 to 250,000 clones, around 84% of them with a count of one. Less than 4% of the sample is in the top ten clones. Specimen: peripheral blood. Receptors were obtained from a woman aged 18 to 35 with acute or convalescent COVID-19.

J is TRBJ2-7 and V is TRBV6-2 or TRBV6-3; D gene ambiguous. The V and J ends lost 0 bases and 4 bases respectively, with 13 bases between them. This CDR3 has 15 amino acids. CDR1 is MNHEY, CDR2 SVGEGT, per germline. Here the CDR3 DNA reads TGTGCCAGCAGTTACTCGATGTCACAGCTGTACGAGCAGTACTTC. Amino acids: CASSYSMSQLYEQYF.

Only one count was recorded for this clone. This chain links TRBV6-5 with TRBJ2-5, with no clear D. The V end was cut by 7 bases, the J end by 1 base, with 10 bases between. CDR1 is MNHEY and CDR2 is SVGAGI in the germline V gene. The CDR3 consists of 13 residues. The CDR3 nucleotides read TGTGCCAGCACCCCCTCTCCCCAAGAGACCCAGTACTTC. Encoded protein: CASTPSPQETQYF.

The V gene is TRBV9, the J gene TRBJ2-1; 11 bases agree with TRBD2. Germline trimming cut 1 base from V and 7 bases from J; bases unmatched to any gene: 7. This CDR3 comprises 16 residues. CDR1 is SGDLS, CDR2 YYNGEE, per germline. The CDR3 is CASSVLGLAGVNEQFF. CDR3 nucleotides: TGTGCCAGCAGCGTACTAGGACTAGCGGGCGTGAATGAGCAGTTCTTC.

For the CDR3, the DNA is TGTGCCAGCAGTCCCGGGGAGACCCAGTACTTC. It is translated as CASSPGETQYF. The rearrangement uses TRBV12-3 or TRBV12-4 and TRBJ2-5; D unclear. V lost 5 bases and J lost 5, with 6 bases in between. The CDR3 length is 11 residues.

The gene calls are TRBV28 and TRBJ2-5, with TRBD2 matching 12 bases. The CDR3 covers 16 residues. The germline V gene encodes CDR1 MDHEN and CDR2 SYDVKM. Trimming removed 5 bases from V and 2 bases from J; junction bases left unmatched: 6. The CDR3 is CASSTRTSGTQETQYF. CDR3 DNA sequence: TGTGCCAGCAGTACCAGGACTAGCGGGACGCAAGAGACCCAGTACTTC.

V gene TRBV12-1 combines with J gene TRBJ1-6; TRBD1 is taken as the D call from the table, unchecked against the DNA. TRBV12-1 has pseudogene status. CDR3 length equals 16 residues. CDR3 in amino acids: CASSISGGAGIQPLHF. CDR3 nucleotide sequence: TGTGCCAGCAGCATATCAGGGGGCGCGGGAATTCAACCCCTCCACTTT.

The chain is built from TRBV4-3 and TRBJ1-4; 8 positions match TRBD1. CDR3 length: 15 residues. Germline V CDR1 and CDR2: LGHNA, YSLEER. J was trimmed by 5 bases and V by 4 bases; bases with no gene match: 6. The CDR3 is CASSPRTGSNEKLFF. The CDR3 DNA reads TGCGCCAGCAGCCCAAGGACAGGGTCAAATGAAAAACTGTTTTTT.

DNA of the CDR3: TGTGCCAGCAGCGTTCCGACTAGCGGGAATGAGCAGTTCTTC. It yields the protein CASSVPTSGNEQFF. This chain joins TRBV9 and TRBJ2-1; 10 bases are a match to TRBD2. This CDR3 is built from 14 residues. V was clipped by 2 bases and J by 7 bases; unmatched bases: 3. From germline, CDR1 is SGDLS and CDR2 YYNGEE.